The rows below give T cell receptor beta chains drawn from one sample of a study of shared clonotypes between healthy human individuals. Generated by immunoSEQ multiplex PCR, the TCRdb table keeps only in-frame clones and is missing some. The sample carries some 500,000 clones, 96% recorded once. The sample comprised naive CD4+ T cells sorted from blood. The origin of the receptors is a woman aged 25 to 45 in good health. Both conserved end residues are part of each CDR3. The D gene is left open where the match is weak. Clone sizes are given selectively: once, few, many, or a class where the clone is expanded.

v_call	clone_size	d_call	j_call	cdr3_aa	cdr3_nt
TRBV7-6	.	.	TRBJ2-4	CASSLGSSYGVAKNIQYF	TGTGCCAGCAGCTTGGGTAGTTCGTATGGGGTAGCCAAAAACATTCAGTACTTC
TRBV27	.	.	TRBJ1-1	CASSPPGTPGRSEAFF	TGTGCCAGCAGTCCCCCTGGGACTCCCGGCCGTTCGGAAGCTTTCTTT
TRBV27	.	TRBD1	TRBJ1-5	CASSLGQGGNQPQHF	TGTGCCAGCAGTTTGGGACAGGGTGGCAATCAGCCCCAGCATTTT
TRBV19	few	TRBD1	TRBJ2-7	CASSTQGAMYEQYF	TGTGCCAGTAGTACCCAGGGGGCTATGTACGAGCAGTACTTC
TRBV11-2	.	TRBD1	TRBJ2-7	CASSSLRDRSYEQYF	TGTGCCAGCAGCTCGCTCCGGGACAGGTCCTACGAGCAGTACTTC
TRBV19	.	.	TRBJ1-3	CASTTQENTIYF	TGTGCCAGTACCACTCAGGAAAACACCATATATTTT
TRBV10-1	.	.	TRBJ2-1	CASSEFRAAHEQFF	TGCGCCAGCAGTGAGTTTCGGGCGGCTCATGAGCAGTTCTTC
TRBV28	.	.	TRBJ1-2	CASSSSVGGAYGYTF	TGTGCCAGCAGCTCCTCGGTGGGGGGCGCCTATGGCTACACCTTC
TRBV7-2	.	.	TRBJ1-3	CASSPRRQAAGNTIYF	TGTGCCAGCAGCCCCCGACGGCAGGCGGCTGGAAACACCATATATTTT
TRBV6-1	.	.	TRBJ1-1	CASSEKGPTGAFF	TGTGCCAGCAGTGAAAAAGGGCCCACGGGAGCTTTCTTT
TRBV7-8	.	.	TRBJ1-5	CASSFGARQPQHF	TGTGCCAGCAGCTTTGGCGCCAGGCAGCCCCAGCATTTT
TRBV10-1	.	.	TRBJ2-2	CASSSRNTGELFF	TGCGCCAGCAGTTCTAGGAACACCGGGGAGCTGTTTTTT
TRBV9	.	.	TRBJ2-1	CASSVEEFYNEQFF	TGTGCCAGCAGCGTAGAAGAATTCTACAATGAGCAGTTCTTC